Listed below are T cell receptor beta chains from one sample, sequenced in a study of T cell responses to AZD1222 COVID-19 vaccine. Only in-frame clones appear in the TCRdb table, and some are missing; sequencing was by immunoSEQ multiplex PCR. The sample lists roughly 140,000 clones, around 89% occurring once. Source: peripheral blood, taken on day 0 of AZD1222 vaccination. These receptors all stem from an adult in good health. Both conserved end residues are part of each CDR3.

v_gene: TRBV30
CDR3aa: CAWSAPAEAFF

v_gene: TRBV14
CDR3aa: CASSVLSGANVLTF

v_gene: TRBV30
CDR3aa: CAWSGSGQPQHF

v_gene: TRBV30
CDR3aa: CAWSASPSETQYF

v_gene: TRBV15
CDR3aa: CATSRATSGRAGEQFF

v_gene: TRBV5-1
CDR3aa: CASSPDLNEQFF

v_gene: TRBV14
CDR3aa: CASSPLGLAGRYEQYF

v_gene: TRBV5-1
CDR3aa: CASSPDGSPLSDYGYTF

v_gene: TRBV13
CDR3aa: CASSLVNSDNEQFF

v_gene: TRBV24-1
CDR3aa: CATSDLGEGVCSGNTIYF

v_gene: TRBV30
CDR3aa: CAWSAGSHQPQHF

v_gene: TRBV21-1
CDR3aa: CASSIGQPNTGELFF

v_gene: TRBV14
CDR3aa: CASSQDGYGYTF

v_gene: TRBV11-2
CDR3aa: CASSLVVGRGQAHDEQFF

v_gene: TRBV20-1
CDR3aa: CSASERYGTQYF

v_gene: TRBV6-5
CDR3aa: CATRTGASGNTIYF

v_gene: TRBV4-3
CDR3aa: CASSQGAGDTIYF

v_gene: TRBV24-1
CDR3aa: CATSDAPEEDGPYEQYF

v_gene: TRBV29-1
CDR3aa: CSVATGSSGNTIYF

v_gene: TRBV4-3
CDR3aa: CASSANIISGKLFF